The 19 T cell receptor beta chains in this list originate from one sample, sequenced in a study of T cell changes during pregnancy in multiple sclerosis. Only in-frame clones appear in the TCRdb table, and some are missing; sequencing was by immunoSEQ multiplex PCR. The sample holds approximately 87,000 clones, 80% to 95% seen once. The source was CD4+ T cells from peripheral blood mononuclear cells, collected in the second trimester of pregnancy. The receptors originated from a female donor with multiple sclerosis, enrolled in a pregnancy study.

V is TRBV5-1 and J is TRBJ1-1; a weak D match, TRBD1 (6 bases). This CDR3 comprises 12 residues. The germline gives CDR1 SGHRS, CDR2 YFSETQ. Deletions cut 4 bases from V and 8 bases from J, with 12 bases between. CDR3 DNA sequence: TGCGCCAGCAGCCTCCCACAGGGAGAAGCTTTCTTT. As protein: CASSLPQGEAFF. Together with reference TRBV5-1 and TRBJ1-1, the CDR3 gives the full variable domain: KAGVTQTPRYLIKTRGQQVTLSCSPISGHRSVSWYQQTPGQGLQFLFEYFSETQRNKGNFPGRFSGRQFSNSRSEMNVSTLELGDSALYLCASSLPQGEAFFGQGTRLTVV.

This clone showed up just a few times. J is TRBJ1-5 and V is TRBV6-5, with a tentative D call TRBD1 (6 bases). V lost 5 bases, J lost 7 bases, and 18 bases lay in between. The germline V gene encodes CDR1 MNHEY and CDR2 SVGAGI. The CDR3 is 15 amino acids. CDR3: CASSRTQGGMQPQHF. The CDR3 bases are TGTGCCAGCAGTCGCACACAGGGTGGGATGCAGCCCCAGCATTTT.

The rearrangement joins TRBV11-2 to TRBJ1-1; D call uncertain. CDR1 SGHAT and CDR2 FQNNGV come from the germline V gene. The length of the CDR3 is 13 residues. Trimming pared 2 bases from V and 5 bases from J, leaving 9 bases between. The CDR3 DNA reads as TGTGCCAGCAGCTTATCCCCTAATACTGAAGCTTTCTTT. It translates to CASSLSPNTEAFF.

This clone was detected only once. The CDR3 reads CASSPRAHYGYTF. DNA for the CDR3: TGTGCCAGCAGTCCCCGCGCGCACTATGGCTACACCTTC. This chain links TRBV27 with TRBJ1-2; D call uncertain. Germline values: CDR1 MNHEY, CDR2 SMNVEV (reference sequence). The V gene lost 5 bases and the J gene lost 3 bases, with 10 bases spanning the gap. The CDR3 consists of 13 residues.

The V call is TRBV19, the J call TRBJ2-1; 9 nucleotides line up with TRBD2. The CDR3 length is 16 residues. Germline V CDR1 and CDR2: LNHDA, SQIVND (reference sequence). Trimming cost V 2 bases and J 0 bases; bases outside gene matches: 2. CDR3 DNA: TGTGCCAGTAGTATACTAGCGGGAAGCTCCTACAATGAGCAGTTCTTC. As protein: CASSILAGSSYNEQFF.

The chain combines TRBV6-5 with TRBJ2-7, with D unclear. This CDR3 region has 13 residues. Germline V CDR1 and CDR2: MNHEY, SVGAGI. V dropped 9 bases and J dropped 0 bases, with 12 bases sitting between them. The chain's CDR3 is CASRVPGSYEQYF. The CDR3 bases are TGTGCCAGTCGGGTTCCCGGCTCCTACGAGCAGTACTTC.

The V and J genes are TRBV7-9 and TRBJ1-1; D remains ambiguous. The V and J ends lost 3 bases and 10 bases respectively, with 18 bases between them. The CDR3 extends over 14 amino acids. Germline V gene sequence: CDR1 SEHNR, CDR2 FQNEAQ (reference sequence). CDR3 DNA: TGTGCCAGCAGCTTCGGGAATACTTCGAAATTAGCTTTCTTT. It is translated as CASSFGNTSKLAFF. The full variable domain, rest sourced from reference TRBV7-9 and TRBJ1-1, is DTGVSQNPRHKITKRGQNVTFRCDPISEHNRLYWYRQTLGQGPEFLTYFQNEAQLEKSRLLSDRFSAERPKGSFSTLEIQRTEQGDSAMYLCASSFGNTSKLAFFGQGTRLTVV.

V is TRBV5-1 and J is TRBJ1-3, with D unclear. Germline loops: CDR1 SGHRS, CDR2 YFSETQ. Trimming stripped 2 bases from V and 1 base from J, with 16 bases between. This CDR3 is built from 17 residues. The CDR3 nucleotides are TGCGCCAGCAGCTTAATTCTTCCGGGGATATCTGGAAACACCATATATTTT. This sequence encodes CASSLILPGISGNTIYF.

The chain carries TRBV7-6 and TRBJ2-7, with TRBD1 matching 7 bases. V lost 0 bases to trimming and J lost 3 bases; unmatched junction nucleotides: 2. Germline V gene sequence: CDR1 SGHVS, CDR2 FNYEAQ. The CDR3 has 14 amino acids. Here the CDR3 reads CASSLAGQHYEQYF. CDR3 bases: TGTGCCAGCAGCTTAGCGGGACAGCACTACGAGCAGTACTTC.

This sequence joins TRBV29-1 and TRBJ1-1; unclear D gene. The germline CDR1 and CDR2 sequences are SQVTM and ANQGSEA. V was trimmed by 4 bases and J by 5 bases, leaving 17 bases between them. The CDR3 is 14 amino acids. Written as DNA, the CDR3 is TGCAGCGTTGTAGCGAGCAGGCTGGGAACTGAAGCTTTCTTT. Amino acid sequence: CSVVASRLGTEAFF.

The chain is built from TRBV5-1 and TRBJ2-5; TRBD1 might be the D (5 bases). The CDR3 spans 14 residues. Deletions cut 4 bases from V and 1 base from J, with 11 bases between. CDR1 and CDR2 (germline): SGHRS, YFSETQ. This chain's CDR3 is CASSPGHRQETQYF. The CDR3, as DNA: TGCGCCAGCAGCCCTGGACATCGCCAAGAGACCCAGTACTTC.

The gene calls are TRBV6-6 and TRBJ2-7; TRBD2 agrees at 12 bases. The germline gives CDR1 MNHNY, CDR2 SVGAGI (reference sequence). CDR3 length: 15 amino acids. J gave up 4 bases and V 2 bases, and 3 bases lay outside the gene matches. CDR3 DNA sequence: TGTGCCAGCAGTTACGGACTAGCGGGGATTTACGAGCAGTACTTC. It is translated as CASSYGLAGIYEQYF.

The gene calls are TRBV5-6 and TRBJ2-7, with TRBD2 matching over 11 bases. The germline CDR1 and CDR2 sequences are SGHDT and YYEEEE. This CDR3 region has 18 residues. Trimming at V came to 0 bases and at J to 3 bases, leaving 11 bases not matched to a gene. Here the CDR3 DNA reads TGTGCCAGCAGCTTGGCCGGGCTAGCGGGAGGTACCGACTACGAGCAGTACTTC. Amino acids: CASSLAGLAGGTDYEQYF.

This sequence joins TRBV7-2 and TRBJ2-1, with D perhaps matching TRBD2 (5 bases). Trimming cost V 1 base and J 5 bases, with 12 bases left between them. This CDR3 has 15 residues. Per the germline V gene, CDR1 is SGHTA and CDR2 is FQGNSA. The CDR3: CASSLGSAANNEQFF. DNA of the CDR3: TGTGCCAGCAGCTTAGGGTCAGCGGCAAACAATGAGCAGTTCTTC.

V gene TRBV5-1 combines with J gene TRBJ2-7; a weak D match, TRBD1 (6 bases). The CDR3 sequence is 18 residues long. Trimming shortened V by 0 bases and J by 2 bases, and 21 bases separated the two germline ends. CDR1 and CDR2 from the germline V gene are SGHRS and YFSETQ. The chain's CDR3 is CASSLAWGGQPDPYEQYF. The CDR3 nucleotides are TGCGCCAGCAGCTTGGCCTGGGGTGGACAGCCGGACCCCTACGAGCAGTACTTC.

The rearrangement uses TRBV4-3 and TRBJ1-4, with D hard to call. From germline, CDR1 is LGHNA and CDR2 YSLEER. The CDR3 runs 15 residues. The V and J ends lost 0 bases and 7 bases respectively, with 12 bases between them. CDR3: CASSQDRDFGEKLFF. Here the CDR3 DNA reads TGCGCCAGCAGCCAAGATCGGGATTTTGGTGAAAAACTGTTTTTT.

The chain combines TRBV7-7 with TRBJ2-7; 7 bases are shared with TRBD1. J lost 2 bases, V lost 4 bases, and 20 bases had no gene match. This CDR3 is built from 19 residues. Germline V gene data show CDR1 as SSHAT and CDR2 as FNYEAQ (reference sequence). In DNA, the CDR3 is TGTGCCAGCAGCTACTCCGGGACAGAGGATGTGTGTGTTCCCTACGAGCAGTACTTC. Encoded protein: CASSYSGTEDVCVPYEQYF.

In DNA, the CDR3 is TGTGCCATCAAGGGGGACACAGATACGCAGTATTTT. Its protein product is CAIKGDTDTQYF. The chain links TRBV10-3 to TRBJ2-3; a possible D gene is TRBD1 (6 bases). With 7 bases removed from V and 2 bases from J, the gap between germline ends came to 7 bases. The CDR3 spans 12 residues. From germline, CDR1 is ENHRY and CDR2 SYGVKD.

This rearrangement joins TRBV5-1 to TRBJ2-7; the match to TRBD2 covers 12 bases. V shed 4 bases, J shed 4 bases, and the junction held 9 bases outside the gene matches. The CDR3 runs to 16 residues. Germline CDR1 and CDR2: SGHRS and YFSETQ. CDR3 DNA sequence: TGCGCCAGCAGCCAAGGAGGACTAGCGGGGATTTACGAGCAGTACTTC. Its translation is CASSQGGLAGIYEQYF. Supplemented by reference TRBV5-1 and TRBJ2-7, the full variable domain reads KAGVTQTPRYLIKTRGQQVTLSCSPISGHRSVSWYQQTPGQGLQFLFEYFSETQRNKGNFPGRFSGRQFSNSRSEMNVSTLELGDSALYLCASSQGGLAGIYEQYFGPGTRLTVT.